The 15 T cell receptor beta chains below come from one sample, sequenced in a study of naive and memory T cell subsets. Both TRBC1 and TRBC2 were covered by a beta constant-region primer of two equimolar oligonucleotides. Four rounds of PCR amplified the ligated cDNA using nested alpha and beta constant-region primers plus SP2. TCRdb called the UMI-ligation and nested PCR reads again in MiXCR, with one record for every CDR3 protein. The table includes about 140,000 distinct CDR3 sequences, approximately 21% detected once. The study's findings and limits: A few larger clonotypes appeared in naive repertoires, especially CD8, possibly memory cells re-expressing CD45RA.

Their recognized antigens are unknown. Material for sequencing was naive CD8+ T cells from blood. These receptors originate from a human donor in good health.

The rearrangement uses TRBV7-9 and TRBJ2-1; D is perhaps TRBD2 (5 bases). The V end lost 0 bases, the J end lost 15 bases, and 15 bases lay between the germline ends. There are 13 residues in the CDR3. Germline CDR1 is SEHNR and CDR2 is FQNEAQ (reference sequence). In DNA form, the CDR3 reads TGTGCCAGCAGCTTAGCCAGCGGCGCGGAACGGTTCTTC. It encodes CASSLASGAERFF. Full variable domain (rest looked up from reference TRBV7-9 and TRBJ2-1): DTGVSQNPRHKITKRGQNVTFRCDPISEHNRLYWYRQTLGQGPEFLTYFQNEAQLEKSRLLSDRFSAERPKGSFSTLEIQRTEQGDSAMYLCASSLASGAERFFGPGTRLTVL.

The J gene is TRBJ2-1, the V gene TRBV25-1, with 7 nucleotides matching TRBD2. From germline, CDR1 is MGHDK and CDR2 SYGVNS. The CDR3 contains 11 residues. J lost 10 bases, V lost 8 bases, and 5 bases had no gene match. The CDR3 sequence: CASGPGGEQFF. CDR3 DNA sequence: TGTGCCAGCGGACCCGGGGGGGAGCAGTTCTTC. Supplemented by reference TRBV25-1 and TRBJ2-1, the full variable domain reads EADIYQTPRYLVIGTGKKITLECSQTMGHDKMYWYQQDPGMELHLIHYSYGVNSTEKGDLSSESTVSRIRTEHFPLTLESARPSHTSQYLCASGPGGEQFFGPGTRLTVL.

This clonotype was counted between two and nine times. V is TRBV5-1 and J is TRBJ1-2; D not certain. The germline CDR1 and CDR2 sequences are SGHRS and YFSETQ. The V end lost 4 bases, the J end lost 4 bases, and 17 bases lay between the germline ends. CDR3 length: 15 amino acids. Written as DNA, the CDR3 is TGCGCCAGCAGCCACGTCCCGAAAGGCCCCTATGGCTACACCTTC. Protein: CASSHVPKGPYGYTF.

This sequence joins TRBV20-1 and TRBJ2-7; a weak D match, TRBD1 (6 bases). CDR1 and CDR2 from the germline V gene are DFQATT and SNEGSKA (reference sequence). The CDR3 sequence is 16 residues long. Trimming took off 0 bases at V and 2 bases at J, with 17 bases between the two ends. In DNA form, the CDR3 reads TGCAGTGCTAGAGATGAGGGGACATTATTGACCTACGAGCAGTACTTC. Encoded protein: CSARDEGTLLTYEQYF.

The J gene is TRBJ2-7, the V gene TRBV9; maybe TRBD1 (6 bases). Trimming took 0 bases from V and 4 from J, leaving 11 bases between them. Germline loops: CDR1 SGDLS, CDR2 YYNGEE. The CDR3 runs to 14 residues. CDR3 region: CASSVEQGTYEQYF. CDR3 DNA sequence: TGTGCCAGCAGCGTAGAACAGGGAACTTACGAGCAGTACTTC.

The V call is TRBV7-6, the J call TRBJ2-7; 10 nucleotides agree with TRBD2. Germline V gene lookup returns CDR1 SGHVS and CDR2 FNYEAQ. V dropped 4 bases and J dropped 0; count of bases not matched to a gene: 6. There are 16 residues in the CDR3. CDR3 sequence (DNA): TGTGCCAGCAGCTCCGAAGCGGGAGGGCCCTCCTACGAGCAGTACTTC. Translated: CASSSEAGGPSYEQYF.

This clonotype has a count of ten or more. The chain is built from TRBV9 and TRBJ2-1; tentative D call: TRBD2 (5 bases). Germline V CDR1 and CDR2: SGDLS, YYNGEE. With 3 bases removed from V and 3 bases from J, the gap between germline ends came to 10 bases. The CDR3 has 14 amino acids. The CDR3 loop reads CASSDSGLYNEQFF. CDR3 DNA sequence: TGTGCCAGCAGCGACAGCGGACTCTACAATGAGCAGTTCTTC.

The chain links TRBV7-8 to TRBJ2-1, with D unresolved. V lost 1 base and J lost 7, with 8 bases in between. The CDR3 spans 13 residues. Germline-derived CDR1 and CDR2 are SGHVS and FQNEAQ. CDR3 residues: CASSLVGQNEQFF. CDR3 DNA: TGTGCCAGCAGCTTAGTCGGGCAAAATGAGCAGTTCTTC.

The gene calls are TRBV28 and TRBJ1-5, with 8 bases fitting TRBD1. The CDR3 runs 16 residues. Germline V gene lookup returns CDR1 MDHEN and CDR2 SYDVKM. Unmatched junction bases numbered 12, after V lost 6 bases and J lost 5 bases. Here the CDR3 DNA reads TGTGCCAGCAGCCCCCCCAGGGGGCCACGGCATCAGCCCCAGCATTTT. Translation gives CASSPPRGPRHQPQHF.

This clonotype appeared a few times. The J gene is TRBJ2-7, the V gene TRBV28; no clear D. Trimming shortened V by 2 bases and J by 5 bases, and 13 bases separated the two germline ends. CDR1 MDHEN and CDR2 SYDVKM come from the germline V gene. This CDR3 contains 14 residues. The DNA of the CDR3 is TGTGCCAGCAGTTTAACGTCAGGAATAGACGAGCAGTACTTC. This encodes CASSLTSGIDEQYF.

This clonotype was picked up a small number of times. The chain has TRBV6-5 and TRBJ1-1; D call uncertain. Germline V gene data show CDR1 as MNHEY and CDR2 as SVGAGI. Trimming cost V 6 bases and J 2 bases, with 16 bases left between them. CDR3 length: 15 residues. CDR3 protein: CASSHFEGSNTEAFF. The CDR3 DNA sequence: TGTGCCAGCAGCCACTTCGAGGGATCTAACACTGAAGCTTTCTTT.

This clonotype was observed a few times. This chain connects TRBV5-6 to TRBJ1-4; TRBD1 matches 8 bases. Germline loops: CDR1 SGHDT, CDR2 YYEEEE. This CDR3 region has 15 residues. V gave up 1 base and J gave up 6 bases; unmatched junction bases: 5. The CDR3 region has the DNA TGTGCCAGCAGCTTGAGGGACAGGATTCATGAAAAACTGTTTTTT. As protein: CASSLRDRIHEKLFF.

The table lists this clonotype with a few counts. This rearrangement joins TRBV6-5 to TRBJ2-3, with 10 bases identical to TRBD2. The CDR3 contains 16 residues. CDR1 is MNHEY and CDR2 is SVGAGI in the germline V gene. With V trimmed by 0 bases and J by 2 bases, 2 bases remained unmatched. CDR3 sequence (DNA): TGTGCCAGCAGTTACTCTCTAGCGGGAGTCACAGATACGCAGTATTTT. Translating it yields CASSYSLAGVTDTQYF.

The V call is TRBV7-3, the J call TRBJ1-4, with a possible D match to TRBD1 (5 bases). The V end lost 1 base, the J end lost 8 bases, and 17 bases lay between the germline ends. Germline V CDR1 and CDR2: SGHTA, FQGTGA. The CDR3 is 16 residues long. DNA of the CDR3: TGTGCCAGCAGCTTAAATTGTTCGTCAGGGCACGAAAAACTGTTTTTT. This gives the protein CASSLNCSSGHEKLFF.

This rearrangement joins TRBV27 to TRBJ2-3, with D unresolved. The CDR3 is 13 amino acids. Trimming left V 2 bases short and J 1 base short, with 4 bases between. Germline-derived CDR1 and CDR2 are MNHEY and SMNVEV (reference sequence). CDR3 residues: CASSLMGTDTQYF. The CDR3 bases are TGTGCCAGCAGTTTAATGGGCACAGATACGCAGTATTTT.